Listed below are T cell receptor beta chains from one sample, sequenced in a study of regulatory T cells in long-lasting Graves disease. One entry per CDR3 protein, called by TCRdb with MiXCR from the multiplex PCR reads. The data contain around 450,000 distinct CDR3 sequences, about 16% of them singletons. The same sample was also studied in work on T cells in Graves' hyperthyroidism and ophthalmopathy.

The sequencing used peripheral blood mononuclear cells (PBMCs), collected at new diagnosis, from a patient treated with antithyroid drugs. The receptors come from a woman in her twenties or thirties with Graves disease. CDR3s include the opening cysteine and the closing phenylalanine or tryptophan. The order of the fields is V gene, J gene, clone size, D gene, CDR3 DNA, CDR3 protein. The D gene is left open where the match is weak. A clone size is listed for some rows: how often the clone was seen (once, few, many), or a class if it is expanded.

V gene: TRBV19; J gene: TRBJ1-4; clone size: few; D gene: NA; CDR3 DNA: TGTGCCAGTACGGGGGCGCGTAATGAAAAACTGTTTTTT; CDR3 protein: CASTGARNEKLFF
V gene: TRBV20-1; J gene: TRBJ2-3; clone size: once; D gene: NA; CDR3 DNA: TGCAGTGGGGGCAGGGACACAGATACGCAGTATTTT; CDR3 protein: CSGGRDTDTQYF
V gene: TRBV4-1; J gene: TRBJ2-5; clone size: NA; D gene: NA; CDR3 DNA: TGCGCCAGCAGCCAAGAGCCCACATCAGAGACCCAGTACTTC; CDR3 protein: CASSQEPTSETQYF
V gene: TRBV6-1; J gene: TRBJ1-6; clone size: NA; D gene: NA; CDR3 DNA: TGTGCCAGCAAGGGAGGCTATAATTCACCCCTCCACTTT; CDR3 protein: CASKGGYNSPLHF
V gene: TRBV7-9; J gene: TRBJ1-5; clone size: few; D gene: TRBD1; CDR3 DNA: TGTGCCAGCAGCACAACACAGGGGCCGAGCAATCAGCCCCAGCATTTT; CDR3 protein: CASSTTQGPSNQPQHF
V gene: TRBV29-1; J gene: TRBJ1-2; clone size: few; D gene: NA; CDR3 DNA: TGCAGCGTTGAAGATGCCGCCTCTCCCCCGGGTGGCTACACCTTC; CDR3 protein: CSVEDAASPPGGYTF
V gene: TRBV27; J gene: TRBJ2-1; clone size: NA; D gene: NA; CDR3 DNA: TGTGCCAGCAGTTTCCTGGTAGCGAGGGAAAATGAGCAGTTCTTC; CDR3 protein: CASSFLVARENEQFF
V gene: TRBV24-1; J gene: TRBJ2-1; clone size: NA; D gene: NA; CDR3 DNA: TGTGCCACCAGTGATTTCTCAGGGGGGGCCTCCTACAATGAGCAGTTCTTC; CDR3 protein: CATSDFSGGASYNEQFF
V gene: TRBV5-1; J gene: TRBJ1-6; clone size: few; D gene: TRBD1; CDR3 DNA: TGCGCCAGCAGCTCCGGACAGGGACAGTCACCCCTCCACTTT; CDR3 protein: CASSSGQGQSPLHF
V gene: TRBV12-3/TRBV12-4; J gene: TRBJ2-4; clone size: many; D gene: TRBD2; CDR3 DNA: TGTGCCAGCAGTGCCGCGGGAGGGAGGACCAAAAACATTCAGTACTTC; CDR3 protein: CASSAAGGRTKNIQYF
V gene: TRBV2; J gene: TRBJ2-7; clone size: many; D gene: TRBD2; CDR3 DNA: TGTGCCAGCCTCGCTAGCGGGGCCTACGAGCAGTACTTC; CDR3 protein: CASLASGAYEQYF
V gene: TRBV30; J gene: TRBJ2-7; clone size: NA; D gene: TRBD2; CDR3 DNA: TGTGCCTGGAGTAGATGGGGTCTAGCGGACTCCTACGAGCAGTACTTC; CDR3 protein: CAWSRWGLADSYEQYF
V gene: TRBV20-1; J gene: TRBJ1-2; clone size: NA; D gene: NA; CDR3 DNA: TGCAGTGCCAAGACAGCCGCCTATGGCTACACCTTC; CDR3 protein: CSAKTAAYGYTF
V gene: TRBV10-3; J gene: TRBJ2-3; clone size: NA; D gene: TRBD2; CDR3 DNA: TGTGCCATCAGTGAGGCCCTTCGCGGGGGGACAGATACGCAGTATTTT; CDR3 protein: CAISEALRGGTDTQYF
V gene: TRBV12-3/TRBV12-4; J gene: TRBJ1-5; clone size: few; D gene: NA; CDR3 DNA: TGTGCCAGCAGTTACGGACAGCCGACTTATAGCAATCAGCCCCAGCATTTT; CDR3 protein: CASSYGQPTYSNQPQHF
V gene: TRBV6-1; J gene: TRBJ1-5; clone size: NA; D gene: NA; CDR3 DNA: TGTGCCAGCAGTACCAGACCGGGGTATGGCAAATATCAGCCCCAGCATTTT; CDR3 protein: CASSTRPGYGKYQPQHF
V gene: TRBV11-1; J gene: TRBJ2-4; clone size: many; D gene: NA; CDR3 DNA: TGTGCCAGCGCCGCCTTTCGTCAGGGGAACATTCAGTACTTC; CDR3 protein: CASAAFRQGNIQYF
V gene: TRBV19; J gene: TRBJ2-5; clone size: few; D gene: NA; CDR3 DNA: TGTGCCAGTAGTGCCGGACCGAGTCAAGAGACCCAGTACTTC; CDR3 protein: CASSAGPSQETQYF
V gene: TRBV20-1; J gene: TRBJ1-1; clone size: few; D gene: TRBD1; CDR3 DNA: TGCAGTGCCAGACAGGGAGGTGGTTTAACTGAAGCTTTCTTT; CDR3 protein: CSARQGGGLTEAFF
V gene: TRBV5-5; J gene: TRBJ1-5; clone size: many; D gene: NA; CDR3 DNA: TGTGCCAGCAGCCCAGAGTTTAATAGCAATCAGCCCCAGCATTTT; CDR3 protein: CASSPEFNSNQPQHF
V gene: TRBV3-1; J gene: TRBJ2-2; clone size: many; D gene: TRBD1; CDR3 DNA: TGCGCCAGCAGTCACTCCGGGACAGGGTTGAGCGGGGAGCTGTTTTTT; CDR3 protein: CASSHSGTGLSGELFF
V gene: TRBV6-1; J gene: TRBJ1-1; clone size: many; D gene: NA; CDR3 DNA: TGTGCCAGCACCGCCCGATCTAGCCGAGGGGACACTGAAGCTTTCTTT; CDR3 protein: CASTARSSRGDTEAFF
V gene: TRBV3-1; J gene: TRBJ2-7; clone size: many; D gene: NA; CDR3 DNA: TGTGCCAGCAGCCAAGCCACGTACGAGCAGTACTTC; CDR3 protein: CASSQATYEQYF
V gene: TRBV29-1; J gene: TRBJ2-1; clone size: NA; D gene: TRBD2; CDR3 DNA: TGCAGCGTTGCCAGCGGGAGTATAAATGAGCAGTTCTTC; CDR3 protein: CSVASGSINEQFF
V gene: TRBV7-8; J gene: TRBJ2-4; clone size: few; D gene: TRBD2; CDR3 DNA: TGTGCCAGCAGCTTAAGGCGGCTAGCGGGAGAAAAAGAAAACATTCAGTACTTC; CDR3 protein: CASSLRRLAGEKENIQYF
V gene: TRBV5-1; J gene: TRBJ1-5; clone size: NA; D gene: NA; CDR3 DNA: TGCGCCAGCAGTGAAGAGCCTAATCAGCCCCAGCATTTT; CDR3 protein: CASSEEPNQPQHF
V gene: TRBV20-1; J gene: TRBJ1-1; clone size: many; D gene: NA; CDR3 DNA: TGCAGTGCTAGAGATCTGAGGGGGAGGAGAAGGTACACTGAAGCTTTCTTT; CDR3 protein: CSARDLRGRRRYTEAFF
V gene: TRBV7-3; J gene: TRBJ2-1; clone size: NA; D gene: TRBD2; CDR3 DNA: TGTGCCAGCAGCGTAACTAGCGGGATTCTCTATGAGCAGTTCTTC; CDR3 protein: CASSVTSGILYEQFF
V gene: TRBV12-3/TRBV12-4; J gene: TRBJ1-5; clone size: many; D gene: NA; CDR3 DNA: TGTGCCAGCAGTTTTTCTGATCAGCCCCAGCATTTT; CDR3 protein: CASSFSDQPQHF
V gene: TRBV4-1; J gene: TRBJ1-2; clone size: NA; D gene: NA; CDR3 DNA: TGCGCCAGCGCTCCGGGCTGGACAGCCTATGGCTACACCTTC; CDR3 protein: CASAPGWTAYGYTF
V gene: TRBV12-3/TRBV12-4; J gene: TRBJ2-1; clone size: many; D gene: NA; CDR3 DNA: TGTGCCAGCAGTCTCCACGATGAGCAGTTCTTC; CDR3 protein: CASSLHDEQFF
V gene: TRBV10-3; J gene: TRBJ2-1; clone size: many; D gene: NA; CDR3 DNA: TGTGCCATCAGCGCCCCTACAACCCAGGGGCAGTTCTTC; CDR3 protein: CAISAPTTQGQFF
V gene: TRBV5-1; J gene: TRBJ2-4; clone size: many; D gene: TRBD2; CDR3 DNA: TGCGCCAGCAGCTCGGGACTAGCGGAACTAGCCAAAAACATTCAGTACTTC; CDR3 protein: CASSSGLAELAKNIQYF
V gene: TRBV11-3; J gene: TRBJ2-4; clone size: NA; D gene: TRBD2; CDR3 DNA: TGTGCCAGCAGCCCCTTAGCGGGAGGGCCGCACTTGAAGGCCAAAAACATTCAGTACTTC; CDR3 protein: CASSPLAGGPHLKAKNIQYF
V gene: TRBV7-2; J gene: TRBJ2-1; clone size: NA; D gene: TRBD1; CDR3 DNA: TGTGCCAGCAGCTTAGCGGACAGGGACTACAATGAGCAGTTCTTC; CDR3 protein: CASSLADRDYNEQFF
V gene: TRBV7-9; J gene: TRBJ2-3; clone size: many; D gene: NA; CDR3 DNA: TGTGCCAGCAGCTTATACGTCTCCAGAAGCCCAGATACGCAGTATTTT; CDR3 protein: CASSLYVSRSPDTQYF
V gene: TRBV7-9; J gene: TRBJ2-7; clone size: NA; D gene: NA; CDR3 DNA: TGTGCCAGCAGCCCCCCCGAAAGCTCCCACGAGCAGTACTTC; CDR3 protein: CASSPPESSHEQYF
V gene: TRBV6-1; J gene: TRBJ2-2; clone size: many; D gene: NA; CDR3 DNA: TGTGCCAGCGAACTGAACACCGGGGAGCTGTTTTTT; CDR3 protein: CASELNTGELFF
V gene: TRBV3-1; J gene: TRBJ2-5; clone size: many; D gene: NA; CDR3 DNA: TGTGCCAGCAGCCAAGATCCGGGGGACCAAGAGACCCAGTACTTC; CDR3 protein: CASSQDPGDQETQYF
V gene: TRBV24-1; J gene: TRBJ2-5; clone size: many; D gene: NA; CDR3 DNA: TGTGCCACCAGTGATGGCTCTCAGGAGACCCAGTACTTC; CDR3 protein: CATSDGSQETQYF
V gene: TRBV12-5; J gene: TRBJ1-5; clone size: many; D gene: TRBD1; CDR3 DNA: TGTGCTAGTGGTGGGACAGGGGTATTAGTTGGAAATCAGCCCCAGCATTTT; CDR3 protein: CASGGTGVLVGNQPQHF
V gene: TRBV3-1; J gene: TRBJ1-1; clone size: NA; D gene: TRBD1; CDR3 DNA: TGTGCCAGCAGCCAAGGAACACAGGGGGCGGTGGCTTTCTTT; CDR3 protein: CASSQGTQGAVAFF
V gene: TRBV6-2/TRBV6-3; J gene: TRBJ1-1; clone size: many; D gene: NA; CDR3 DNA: TGTGCCAGCACCAAAAGCGCAGGGAGCACTGAAGCTTTCTTT; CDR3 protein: CASTKSAGSTEAFF
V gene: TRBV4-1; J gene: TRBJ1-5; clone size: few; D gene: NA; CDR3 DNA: TGCGCCAGCAGCCCCCTGCCATCGAATCAGCCCCAGCATTTT; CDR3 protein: CASSPLPSNQPQHF
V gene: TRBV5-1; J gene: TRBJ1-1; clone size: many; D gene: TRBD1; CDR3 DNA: TGCGCCAGCAGCTGGACAGGGGCTGAAGCTTTCTTT; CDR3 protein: CASSWTGAEAFF
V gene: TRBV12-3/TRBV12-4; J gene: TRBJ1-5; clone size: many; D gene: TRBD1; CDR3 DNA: TGTGCCAGCACGAGGGGGCATCAGCCCCAGCATTTT; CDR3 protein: CASTRGHQPQHF
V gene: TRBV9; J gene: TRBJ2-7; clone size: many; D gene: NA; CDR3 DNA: TGTGCCAGCAGCGTTAGGGACTTCTCCTACGAGCAGTACTTC; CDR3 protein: CASSVRDFSYEQYF
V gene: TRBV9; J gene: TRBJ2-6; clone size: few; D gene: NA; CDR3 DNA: TGTGCCAGCAGCCAGCATGAAACTGGGGCCAACGTCCTGACTTTC; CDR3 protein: CASSQHETGANVLTF
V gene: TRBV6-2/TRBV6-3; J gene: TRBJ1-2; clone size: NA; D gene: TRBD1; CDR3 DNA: TGTGCCAGCAGTTTCACAGGGGACTATGGCTACACCTTC; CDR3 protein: CASSFTGDYGYTF
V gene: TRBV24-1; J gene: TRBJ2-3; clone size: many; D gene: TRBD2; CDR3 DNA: TGTGCCACCAGTGATTTGCGCCCAGCGGGGAGCACAGATACGCAGTATTTT; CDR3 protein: CATSDLRPAGSTDTQYF
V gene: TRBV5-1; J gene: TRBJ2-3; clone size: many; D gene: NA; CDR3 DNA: TGCGCCAGCAGCTTCCCTTCCACTAGCACAGATACGCAGTATTTT; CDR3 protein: CASSFPSTSTDTQYF
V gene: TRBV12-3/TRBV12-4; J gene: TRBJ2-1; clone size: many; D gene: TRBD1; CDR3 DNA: TGTGCCAGCAGTTTCGACAGGGGGAACAATGAGCAGTTCTTC; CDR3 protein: CASSFDRGNNEQFF
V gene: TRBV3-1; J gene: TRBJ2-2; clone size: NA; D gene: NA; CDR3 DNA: TGTACCAGCAGCCACTCACTCGGGACTGCACCTCCCGGGGAGCTGTTTTTT; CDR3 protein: CTSSHSLGTAPPGELFF
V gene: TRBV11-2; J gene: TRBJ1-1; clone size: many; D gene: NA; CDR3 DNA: TGTGCCAGCAGCCGGTACCCTGAAGCTTTCTTT; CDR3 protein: CASSRYPEAFF
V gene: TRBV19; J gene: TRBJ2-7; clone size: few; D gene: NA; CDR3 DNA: TGTGCCAGTTCTATAGCGCTTCGGACTTCCTACGAGCAGTACTTC; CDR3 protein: CASSIALRTSYEQYF
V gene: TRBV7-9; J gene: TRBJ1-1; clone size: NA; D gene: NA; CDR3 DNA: TGTGCCAGCACGTTGACGAACACTGAAGCTTTCTTT; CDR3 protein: CASTLTNTEAFF
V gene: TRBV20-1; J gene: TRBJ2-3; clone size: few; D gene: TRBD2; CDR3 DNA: TGCACCCTAGCGGGAAGTACAGATACGCAGTATTTT; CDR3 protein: CTLAGSTDTQYF
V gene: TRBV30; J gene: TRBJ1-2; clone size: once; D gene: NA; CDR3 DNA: TGTGCCTTATGGACAGAGATTGGCTACACCTTC; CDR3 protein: CALWTEIGYTF
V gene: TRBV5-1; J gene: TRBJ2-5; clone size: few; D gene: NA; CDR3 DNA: TGCGCCAGCAGCTTTGACCTCTTGTGGCAAGAGACCCAGTACTTC; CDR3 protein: CASSFDLLWQETQYF